The 13 T cell receptor beta chains in this list originate from one sample, sequenced in a study of T-cell reconstitution after alpha-beta-depleted transplantation in children. TCRbeta library preparation incorporated unique molecular identifiers. MiXCR, run by TCRdb on the PCR reads, gives a single entry per CDR3 protein. The table includes 250,000 to 300,000 distinct CDR3 sequences, 11% detected once. Source: peripheral blood, taken 180 days after TCRalphabeta/CD19-depleted stem cell transplant. Receptors were obtained from a male patient between 2 and 10 years old who had a stem cell transplant for chronic granulomatous disease, so the T cells may come from the graft donor.

For this clonotype: Sequence at one end of the junction differs from germline and may be a read error. V usage is TRBV7-2 and J usage is TRBJ2-6; a possible D gene is TRBD1 (5 bases). Germline V gene data show CDR1 as SGHTA and CDR2 as FQGNSA. This CDR3 spans 15 amino acids. In DNA, the CDR3 is TGTGCCAGCAGTCTTAGATTATCTGGGGCCGACGTCCTGACTTTC. Translated, it gives CASSLRLSGADVLTF. Variable domain in full (rest from reference TRBV7-2 and TRBJ2-6): GAGVSQSPSNKVTEKGKDVELRCDPISGHTALYWYRQSLGQGLEFLIYFQGNSAPDKSGLPSDRFSAERTGGSVSTLTIQRTQQEDSAVYLCASSLRLSGADVLTFGAGSRLTVL.

This clonotype was recorded a few times. This sequence joins TRBV27 and TRBJ2-7, with TRBD2 matching over 7 bases. Unmatched junction bases numbered 17, after V lost 5 bases and J lost 13 bases. From germline, CDR1 is MNHEY and CDR2 SMNVEV (reference sequence). This CDR3 is built from 14 residues. CDR3 in amino acids: CASSHLGGSAGCYF. CDR3 DNA: TGTGCCAGCAGTCATCTAGGCGGGAGCGCGGGTTGCTACTTC.

This clonotype was picked up many times. The genes are TRBV3-1 and TRBJ2-5; 8 bases map to TRBD2. V shed 3 bases, J shed 3 bases, and the junction held 15 bases outside the gene matches. This CDR3 has 18 amino acids. Germline V gene data show CDR1 as LGHDT and CDR2 as YNNKEL (reference sequence). CDR3 in DNA: TGTGCCAGCAGCCACTCCTTAGCGGGGTTTACCGATGAAGAGACCCAGTACTTC. Its translation: CASSHSLAGFTDEETQYF.

With respect to this clonotype: Given a much more abundant clone one base away, this may be a read error. The chain recombines TRBV3-1 with TRBJ2-7; D is undetermined. Germline CDR1 reads LGHDT; CDR2 reads YNNKEL (reference sequence). The CDR3 sequence is 14 residues long. CDR3 sequence reads: CASSRRANYYGQYF. For the CDR3, the DNA is TGTGCCAGCAGCCGAAGAGCTAACTATTACGGGCAGTACTTC.

This clonotype was seen repeatedly, ten times or more. The J gene is TRBJ2-7, the V gene TRBV3-1; a possible D gene is TRBD2 (5 bases). Germline CDR1 is LGHDT and CDR2 is YNNKEL (reference sequence). With 5 bases removed from V and 2 bases from J, the gap between germline ends came to 13 bases. There are 14 residues in the CDR3. CDR3 region: CASSGGSNAYEQYF. In DNA, the CDR3 is TGTGCCAGCAGCGGCGGGTCGAACGCCTACGAGCAGTACTTC.

The table lists this clonotype with many counts. The gene calls are TRBV7-3 and TRBJ2-1, with D unclear. V was clipped by 1 base and J by 4 bases, with 5 bases between them. CDR1 is SGHTA and CDR2 is FQGTGA in the germline V gene. The CDR3 has 13 amino acids. The CDR3 here is CASSLSQYNEQFF. For the CDR3, the DNA is TGTGCCAGCAGCTTAAGTCAGTACAATGAGCAGTTCTTC.

This clonotype was seen many times. V usage is TRBV11-1 and J usage is TRBJ2-1; the D gene could be TRBD1 or TRBD2 (5 bases each). Trimming removed 1 base at V and 8 bases at J, with 15 bases between. This CDR3 has 15 amino acids. The germline V gene encodes CDR1 SGHAT and CDR2 FQDESV (reference sequence). The CDR3 DNA reads TGTGCCAGCAGCTTAGGACCGGGACCACCGGATGAGCAGTTCTTC. This translates into CASSLGPGPPDEQFF.

This clonotype was recorded at least ten times. The V and J genes are TRBV29-1 and TRBJ2-7, with 7 bases matching TRBD1. Losses at the gene ends were 7 bases for V and 2 bases for J; bases not matched to a gene: 14. Per the germline V gene, CDR1 is SQVTM and CDR2 is ANQGSEA. CDR3 length: 15 residues. The CDR3 region is CSADGGRDSPYEQYF. CDR3 nucleotides: TGCAGCGCAGACGGAGGCCGGGACAGCCCCTACGAGCAGTACTTC.

J is TRBJ1-5 and V is TRBV12-3 or TRBV12-4; weak D call: TRBD1 (6 bases). This CDR3 contains 15 residues. Trimming left V 5 bases short and J 0 bases short, with 11 bases between. CDR3 region: CASSQGKNSNQPQHF. In nucleotides, the CDR3 is TGTGCCAGCAGTCAGGGGAAGAATAGCAATCAGCCCCAGCATTTT.

The chain couples TRBV6-2 or TRBV6-3 to TRBJ2-6, with D unresolved. This CDR3 comprises 16 residues. The ends were cut back, 10 bases at V and 0 bases at J, with 16 bases in the middle. In germline, CDR1 is MNHEY, CDR2 SVGEGT. The CDR3: CATLLAVSSGANVLTF. CDR3 sequence (DNA): TGTGCCACCCTCTTGGCAGTCAGCTCTGGGGCCAACGTCCTGACTTTC.

In this sample, this clonotype turned up a few times. V gene TRBV7-9 combines with J gene TRBJ2-4; D might be TRBD1 or TRBD2, each matching 5 bases. Trimming shortened V by 2 bases and J by 1 base, and 12 bases separated the two germline ends. The CDR3 has 16 residues. CDR1 SEHNR and CDR2 FQNEAQ come from the germline V gene (reference sequence). For the CDR3, the DNA is TGTGCCAGCAGCTTAAATCGAGGGGAGGCCAAAAACATTCAGTACTTC. Its translation is CASSLNRGEAKNIQYF.

At least ten counts were recorded for this clonotype. The CDR3 sequence: CASSLQGANTGELFF. The CDR3 DNA sequence: TGTGCCAGCAGCTTACAGGGGGCGAACACCGGGGAGCTGTTTTTT. The chain joins TRBV7-2 to TRBJ2-2; 7 bases map to TRBD1. The CDR3 sequence is 15 residues long. Trimming cost V 2 bases and J 0 bases; bases outside gene matches: 0. Looked up from germline, CDR1 is SGHTA and CDR2 is FQGNSA.

This clonotype has a count of ten or more. The V call is TRBV12-3 or TRBV12-4, the J call TRBJ2-1, with a weak D call TRBD2 (5 bases). V dropped 3 bases and J dropped 15 bases, with 12 bases sitting between them. This CDR3 is 11 amino acids long. CDR3 coding DNA: TGTGCCAGCAGTTTTAGGCAGCGGCTGTTCTTC. Protein: CASSFRQRLFF.